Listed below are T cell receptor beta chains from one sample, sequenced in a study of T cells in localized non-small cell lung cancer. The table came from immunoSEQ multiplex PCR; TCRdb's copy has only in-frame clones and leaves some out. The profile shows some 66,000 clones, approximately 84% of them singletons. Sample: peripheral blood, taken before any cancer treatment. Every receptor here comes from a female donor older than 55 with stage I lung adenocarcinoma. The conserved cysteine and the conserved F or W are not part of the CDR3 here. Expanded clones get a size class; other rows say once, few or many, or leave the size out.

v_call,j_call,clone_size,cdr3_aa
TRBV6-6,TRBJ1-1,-,ASSRSTRNTEAF
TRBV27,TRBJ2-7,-,ASSIYRASEQY
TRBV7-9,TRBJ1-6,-,ASGRGTGESPLH
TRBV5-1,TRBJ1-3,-,ASSQGSPGNTIY
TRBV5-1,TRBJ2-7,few,ASSLEGTTLEQY
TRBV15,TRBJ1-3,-,ATSTIGNTIY
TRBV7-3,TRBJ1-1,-,ASQARVGLNTEAF
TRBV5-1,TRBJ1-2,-,ASSLDVGGKFGYT
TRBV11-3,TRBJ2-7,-,ASSQGTKRSYEQY
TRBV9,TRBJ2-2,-,ASSVMVAPHTGELF
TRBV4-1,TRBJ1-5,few,ASSQPTENQPQH
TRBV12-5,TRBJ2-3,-,ASGPGTSTDTQY
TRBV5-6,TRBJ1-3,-,ASSLTGQVSGNTIY
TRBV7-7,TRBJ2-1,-,ASSLSRGEQF
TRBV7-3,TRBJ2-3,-,ASSSYSGSITDTQY
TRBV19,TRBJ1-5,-,ASSIDRGPNQPQH
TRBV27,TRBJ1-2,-,ASSFTGAYGYGYT
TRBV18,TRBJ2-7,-,ASSPGQGMTYEQY
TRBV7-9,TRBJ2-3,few,ASSPQTPRTDTQY
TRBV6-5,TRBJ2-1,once,ASSYPSGGAYNEQF
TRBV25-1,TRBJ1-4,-,ASSEKGLTNEKLF
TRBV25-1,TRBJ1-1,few,ASTKNTEAF
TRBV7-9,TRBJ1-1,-,ASSLNRGGTEAF
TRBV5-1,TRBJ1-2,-,ASSLDTGYGYT
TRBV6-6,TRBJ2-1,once,ASSYPGTGYNEQF
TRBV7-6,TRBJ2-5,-,ASSSNGKETQY
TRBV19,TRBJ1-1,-,ASSLTRVSNTEAF
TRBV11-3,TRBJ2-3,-,ASSLQGDTQY